These 27 T cell receptor beta chains were sequenced from one sample in a study of blood T cell repertoires in COVID-19 (dated by TCRdb to 2019 to 2021). The library was prepared using the immunoSEQ multiplex PCR assay. Sourced from immuneACCESS, this table was stored by TCRdb with only in-frame sequences that have V and J called. A share of the clones is absent; for the studies checked, an unresolved V gene accounts for under half, and the remainder has no known explanation. A total of roughly 220,000 clones appear in this sample, around 84% of them only once. The top ten clones comprise 5% to 6.5% of the sample. Source material: peripheral blood. The receptors shown here come from an older woman who had recovered from COVID-19.

The rearrangement uses TRBV10-3 and TRBJ2-5; D gene uncertain. V lost 0 bases and J lost 1, with 9 bases in between. There are 15 residues in the CDR3. Germline V gene lookup returns CDR1 ENHRY and CDR2 SYGVKD. The CDR3: CAISESLYGQETQYF. The DNA of the CDR3 is TGTGCCATCAGTGAGTCACTATACGGCCAAGAGACCCAGTACTTC.

The chain has TRBV4-3 and TRBJ2-3; no firm D call. This CDR3 has 15 amino acids. CDR1 and CDR2 from the germline V gene are LGHNA and YSLEER. V was clipped by 1 base and J by 0 bases, with 8 bases between them. CDR3 DNA: TGCGCCAGCAGCCAAGTGAGTTCTAGCACAGATACGCAGTATTTT. Residues: CASSQVSSSTDTQYF.

This chain connects TRBV18 to TRBJ2-7; TRBD1 is a possible D gene (5 bases). The CDR3 is made up of 14 amino acids. Germline V gene sequence: CDR1 KGHSH, CDR2 LQKENI. The V and J ends lost 3 bases and 1 base respectively, with 10 bases between them. The CDR3 nucleotides read TGTGCCAGCTCACCCCGGACAACTTCCTACGAGCAGTACTTC. Its translation: CASSPRTTSYEQYF.

The gene calls are TRBV19 and TRBJ2-2; 8 nucleotides match TRBD2. Germline trimming cut 3 bases from V and 6 bases from J; bases unmatched to any gene: 18. In germline, CDR1 is LNHDA, CDR2 SQIVND (reference sequence). The CDR3 consists of 19 residues. CDR3 amino acids: CASSIQPGRGAGAPGELFF. CDR3 in DNA: TGTGCCAGTAGTATTCAGCCTGGCCGAGGAGCGGGGGCGCCCGGGGAGCTGTTTTTT.

The chain uses TRBV12-3 or TRBV12-4 and TRBJ2-1, with TRBD2 matching 8 bases. The J segment lost 12 bases and the V segment lost 7 bases, leaving 11 bases of the junction unmatched. The CDR3 sequence is 13 residues long. The CDR3 loop is CASTSPVSGGQFF. The CDR3 DNA follows: TGTGCCAGCACCTCCCCGGTAAGCGGGGGGCAGTTCTTC.

V and J are TRBV6-2 or TRBV6-3 and TRBJ1-4; no firm D call. The germline V and J ends were trimmed by 2 bases and 5 bases, with 9 bases remaining between them. The V gene's germline CDR1 is MNHEY and CDR2 SVGEGT. This CDR3 spans 14 amino acids. CDR3 nucleotide sequence: TGTGCCAGCAGTTACCGACGGCGGAATGAAAAACTGTTTTTT. Protein: CASSYRRRNEKLFF.

The rearrangement links TRBV2 to TRBJ1-5; a possible D gene is TRBD1 (6 bases). The germline V and J ends were trimmed by 6 bases and 6 bases, with 15 bases remaining between them. CDR3 length equals 14 residues. Germline loops: CDR1 SNHLY, CDR2 FYNNEI. CDR3 region: CASRPSQGTQPQHF. For the CDR3, the DNA is TGTGCCAGCAGACCAAGCCAGGGGACTCAGCCCCAGCATTTT.

Comments on this clone: Distinct nucleotide sequences in the sample also encode this CDR3. The chain couples TRBV7-2 to TRBJ1-4, with no clear D. Germline CDR1 and CDR2: SGHTA and FQGNSA. V was trimmed by 1 base and J by 4 bases, leaving 10 bases between them. This CDR3 has 15 amino acids. CDR3 protein: CASSLVTGLNEKLFF. The DNA for the CDR3 is TGTGCCAGCAGCTTAGTAACTGGACTTAATGAAAAACTGTTTTTT.

The gene calls are TRBV5-1 and TRBJ1-4; 10 bases fit TRBD1. The V gene end was trimmed by 4 bases and the J gene end by 6 bases; junction bases not matched to a gene: 3. This CDR3 region has 14 residues. In germline, CDR1 is SGHRS, CDR2 YFSETQ. This CDR3 is CASSQGQGYEKLFF. The CDR3 DNA reads TGCGCCAGCAGCCAGGGACAGGGGTATGAAAAACTGTTTTTT.

This clone was seen just once. The chain employs TRBV4-2 and TRBJ2-2, with unresolved D. The V gene's germline CDR1 is LGHNA and CDR2 YNFKEQ. Trimming removed 1 base at V and 7 bases at J, with 4 bases between. The CDR3 has 12 residues. The CDR3 region has the DNA TGTGCCAGCAGCCAAGTTCGCGGGGAGCTGTTTTTT. Translated, it gives CASSQVRGELFF.

This chain uses TRBV11-3 with TRBJ2-2; the D gene is possibly TRBD1 (6 bases). This CDR3 is built from 15 residues. V shed 0 bases and J shed 2 bases, with 7 bases lying between them. Per the germline V gene, CDR1 is SGHNT and CDR2 is YENEEA. Written as DNA, the CDR3 is TGTGCCAGCAGCTTAGAACAGGGAAACACCGGGGAGCTGTTTTTT. This codes for CASSLEQGNTGELFF.

The chain has TRBV15 and TRBJ2-3; no firm D call. Trimming shortened V by 0 bases and J by 2 bases, and 21 bases separated the two germline ends. The germline V gene has CDR1 LNHNV and CDR2 YYDKDF (reference sequence). CDR3 size: 19 residues. CDR3 protein: CATSRDSCATLRSTDTQYF. The CDR3 coding sequence is TGTGCCACCAGCAGAGATTCTTGCGCTACTCTTCGATCCACAGATACGCAGTATTTT.

The gene calls are TRBV4-1 and TRBJ2-1, with 9 bases that match TRBD2. Trimming took 0 bases from V and 4 from J; bases not matched to a gene: 4. The CDR3 runs 16 residues. Germline V gene sequence: CDR1 MGHRA, CDR2 YSYEKL. The CDR3 protein is CASSQEGGGGYNEQFF. For the CDR3, the DNA is TGCGCCAGCAGCCAAGAAGGCGGGGGGGGATACAATGAGCAGTTCTTC.

This sequence joins TRBV10-2 and TRBJ1-3, with D unclear. The CDR3 runs to 16 residues. Trimming shortened V by 2 bases and J by 2 bases, and 13 bases separated the two germline ends. Germline assignment: CDR1 WSHSY and CDR2 SAAADI. The CDR3 loop is CASSENSGLTGNTIYF. In DNA form, the CDR3 reads TGCGCCAGCAGTGAGAATTCGGGTCTGACTGGAAACACCATATATTTT.

J is TRBJ1-1 and V is TRBV6-5, with 7 positions matching TRBD1. V shed 5 bases, J shed 6 bases, and the junction held 6 bases outside the gene matches. The CDR3 consists of 13 residues. Germline CDR1 is MNHEY and CDR2 is SVGAGI. The CDR3 loop is CASSIYRGAEAFF. CDR3 nucleotides: TGTGCCAGCAGTATATACAGGGGCGCTGAAGCTTTCTTT.

This clone has a single count. V and J are TRBV19 and TRBJ1-1, with no clear D. The CDR3 spans 12 residues. Germline V lookup: CDR1 LNHDA, CDR2 SQIVND (reference sequence). Trimming took 5 bases from V and 3 from J, leaving 7 bases between them. CDR3 DNA: TGTGCCAGTAGTCCAGGTTACACTGAAGCTTTCTTT. Amino acid sequence: CASSPGYTEAFF.

DNA of the CDR3: TGTGCCAGCAGTTCATACACTGAAGCTTTCTTT. Its protein is CASSSYTEAFF. The chain recombines TRBV25-1 with TRBJ1-1; D is undetermined. Per germline, CDR1 MGHDK and CDR2 SYGVNS. The CDR3 length is 11 residues. V was pared by 5 bases and J by 3 bases, with 4 bases between.

The V and J genes are TRBV7-9 and TRBJ2-5; TRBD1 might be the D (6 bases). Trimming cost V 4 bases and J 7 bases, with 13 bases left between them. The CDR3 has 13 amino acids. Germline assignment: CDR1 SEHNR and CDR2 FQNEAQ (reference sequence). CDR3 coding DNA: TGTGCCAGCAGCTCAACAGGGCTCGGGACCCAGTACTTC. It translates to CASSSTGLGTQYF. The full variable domain, rest sourced from reference TRBV7-9 and TRBJ2-5, is DTGVSQNPRHKITKRGQNVTFRCDPISEHNRLYWYRQTLGQGPEFLTYFQNEAQLEKSRLLSDRFSAERPKGSFSTLEIQRTEQGDSAMYLCASSSTGLGTQYFGPGTRLLVL.

The CDR3 DNA reads TGTGCCAGCAGTCCTAGTTTAGCGGGGGGGCGGCACATTCAGTACTTC. It encodes CASSPSLAGGRHIQYF. This rearrangement joins TRBV3-1 (or the pseudogene TRBV3-2) to TRBJ2-4; 11 bases map to TRBD2. CDR1 and CDR2 (germline): LGHDT, YNNKEL (reference sequence). V was clipped by 6 bases and J by 8 bases; unmatched bases: 12. This CDR3 region has 16 residues.

The chain links TRBV18 to TRBJ1-3; D gene unclear. Trimming stripped 5 bases from V and 0 bases from J, with 5 bases between. CDR1 is KGHSH, CDR2 LQKENI, per germline. The CDR3 sequence is 13 residues long. CDR3 sequence reads: CASSTDSGNTIYF. The CDR3 region has the DNA TGTGCCAGCTCAACAGACTCTGGAAACACCATATATTTT.

This clone came up once. The rearrangement links TRBV19 to TRBJ2-7; a possible D gene is TRBD1 (5 bases). Germline CDR1 and CDR2: LNHDA and SQIVND (reference sequence). V dropped 4 bases and J dropped 4 bases, with 20 bases sitting between them. The CDR3 covers 16 residues. The CDR3 DNA reads TGTGCCAGTAGTAAAATTTCAGGGTCTTGGGGATACGAGCAGTACTTC. It yields the protein CASSKISGSWGYEQYF.

This clone was counted once. This chain connects TRBV2 to TRBJ1-2; D uncertain. The CDR3 length is 12 residues. Germline V gives CDR1 SNHLY, CDR2 FYNNEI. The germline V and J ends were trimmed by 5 bases and 5 bases, with 9 bases remaining between them. CDR3 DNA: TGTGCCAGCAGTCGAGATTATTATGGCTACACCTTC. This encodes CASSRDYYGYTF. Full variable domain (remainder filled in from reference TRBV2 and TRBJ1-2): EPEVTQTPSHQVTQMGQEVILRCVPISNHLYFYWYRQILGQKVEFLVSFYNNEISEKSEIFDDQFSVERPDGSNFTLKIRSTKLEDSAMYFCASSRDYYGYTFGSGTRLTVV.

The rearrangement uses TRBV9 and TRBJ2-5; 10 bases match TRBD2. This CDR3 is built from 14 residues. Germline-derived CDR1 and CDR2 are SGDLS and YYNGEE. The V gene end was trimmed by 3 bases and the J gene end by 3 bases; junction bases not matched to a gene: 2. CDR3 protein: CASSDGLAEETQYF. In DNA form, the CDR3 reads TGTGCCAGCAGCGACGGACTAGCGGAAGAGACCCAGTACTTC.

This chain's CDR3 is CASSDASGGDTQYF. CDR3 coding DNA: TGTGCCAGCAGTGACGCTAGCGGGGGGGATACGCAGTATTTT. The chain uses TRBV2 and TRBJ2-3; TRBD2 matches 11 bases. The CDR3 extends over 14 amino acids. The V segment lost 3 bases and the J segment 6 bases; nucleotides outside the gene matches: 2. CDR1 and CDR2 (germline): SNHLY, FYNNEI.

The chain is built from TRBV7-2 and TRBJ1-1; maybe TRBD1 (5 bases). V was trimmed by 5 bases and J by 0 bases, leaving 13 bases between them. The germline CDR1 and CDR2 sequences are SGHTA and FQGNSA. CDR3 size: 15 residues. The CDR3 region has the DNA TGTGCCAGCAGCCCCTGGGGGGGGATGAACACTGAAGCTTTCTTT. It is translated as CASSPWGGMNTEAFF.

This clone was observed once. This chain uses TRBV20-1 with TRBJ1-2; D not certain. Between the trimmed V and J ends, which lost 3 bases and 5 bases, there was a span of 13 bases. CDR1 is DFQATT, CDR2 SNEGSKA, per germline (reference sequence). This CDR3 has 13 amino acids. CDR3 sequence reads: CSASTGGIYGYTF. Here the CDR3 DNA reads TGCAGTGCTAGTACTGGAGGGATTTATGGCTACACCTTC.

The chain couples TRBV5-4 to TRBJ2-5, with 7 bases matching TRBD1. After removal of 0 bases from V and 3 bases from J, the junction contained 2 bases not matched to a gene. Per germline, CDR1 SGHNT and CDR2 YYREEE (reference sequence). The CDR3 is 14 residues long. CDR3: CASSLGGTEETQYF. The CDR3 DNA is TGTGCCAGCAGCTTGGGGGGGACAGAAGAGACCCAGTACTTC. Filled out from reference TRBV5-4 and TRBJ2-5, the complete variable domain reads ETGVTQSPTHLIKTRGQQVTLRCSSQSGHNTVSWYQQALGQGPQFIFQYYREEENGRGNFPPRFSGLQFPNYSSELNVNALELDDSALYLCASSLGGTEETQYFGPGTRLLVL.